Listed below are T cell receptor beta chains from one sample, sequenced in a study of blood T cell repertoires in COVID-19. Sequencing was performed with immunoSEQ multiplex PCR; in TCRdb, only in-frame clones are kept and a portion is missing. The sample contains 73,000 or so clones, 65% to 85% of which appear only once. Sequenced input: peripheral blood. The receptor set was obtained from a woman aged 55-70 years with acute or convalescent COVID-19. Both conserved end residues are part of each CDR3. A D gene is named only where the DNA matches it firmly. Not all rows give a size; the values are once, few, many and, for expanded clones, a class.

D gene: NA; clone size: NA; J gene: TRBJ1-6; V gene: TRBV7-9; CDR3 DNA: TGTGCCAGCAGCTTAGGGGGAGATAATTCACCCCTCCACTTT; CDR3 protein: CASSLGGDNSPLHF
D gene: NA; clone size: NA; J gene: TRBJ2-3; V gene: TRBV7-2; CDR3 DNA: TGTGCCAGCAGCTTACGCGGTGCGGGGAGCACAGATACGCAGTATTTT; CDR3 protein: CASSLRGAGSTDTQYF
D gene: NA; clone size: NA; J gene: TRBJ1-3; V gene: TRBV11-2; CDR3 DNA: TGTGCCAGCAGCTTAACACAGGGCTCTGGAAACACCATATATTTT; CDR3 protein: CASSLTQGSGNTIYF
D gene: NA; clone size: NA; J gene: TRBJ1-6; V gene: TRBV3-1/TRBV3-2; CDR3 DNA: TGTGCCAGCAGCCAAGTAGAATCACCCCTCCACTTT; CDR3 protein: CASSQVESPLHF
D gene: NA; clone size: NA; J gene: TRBJ1-1; V gene: TRBV18; CDR3 DNA: TGTGCCAGCTCCCTCGGGGGGCAGAGTGAAGCTTTCTTT; CDR3 protein: CASSLGGQSEAFF
D gene: NA; clone size: NA; J gene: TRBJ1-2; V gene: TRBV6-5; CDR3 DNA: TGTGCCAGCAGTAGGGATCGGAGGGGCTACACCTTC; CDR3 protein: CASSRDRRGYTF
D gene: NA; clone size: few; J gene: TRBJ1-1; V gene: TRBV12-3/TRBV12-4; CDR3 DNA: TGTGCCAGCAGTCACCCAGGGGTAACTGAAGCTTTCTTT; CDR3 protein: CASSHPGVTEAFF
D gene: NA; clone size: NA; J gene: TRBJ1-5; V gene: TRBV4-1; CDR3 DNA: TGCGCCAGCAGCCAACGGGGGGAACAGCCCCAGCATTTT; CDR3 protein: CASSQRGEQPQHF
D gene: TRBD1; clone size: NA; J gene: TRBJ2-7; V gene: TRBV6-5; CDR3 DNA: TGTGCCAGCAGTCTGGGACAGAGGAGCTCCTACGAGCAGTACTTC; CDR3 protein: CASSLGQRSSYEQYF
D gene: NA; clone size: few; J gene: TRBJ1-6; V gene: TRBV4-1; CDR3 DNA: TGCGCCAGCAGCCAAGCCAGGGAAAGCTCCTATAATTCACCCCTCCACTTT; CDR3 protein: CASSQARESSYNSPLHF
D gene: TRBD1; clone size: NA; J gene: TRBJ2-1; V gene: TRBV5-1; CDR3 DNA: TGCGCCAGCAGCTTCTCTGGGACAGGGCTCAATGAGCAGTTCTTC; CDR3 protein: CASSFSGTGLNEQFF
D gene: NA; clone size: NA; J gene: TRBJ1-2; V gene: TRBV6-6; CDR3 DNA: TGTGCCAGCAGAGGGGCTAACTATGGCTACACCTTC; CDR3 protein: CASRGANYGYTF
D gene: NA; clone size: NA; J gene: TRBJ1-1; V gene: TRBV28; CDR3 DNA: TGTGCCAGCCGACCGGGAGGGTTGAACACTGAAGCTTTCTTT; CDR3 protein: CASRPGGLNTEAFF
D gene: TRBD2; clone size: NA; J gene: TRBJ2-1; V gene: TRBV5-1; CDR3 DNA: TGCGCCAGCAGCGTCCTGGCTAGCGGGGGGAATGAGCAGTTCTTC; CDR3 protein: CASSVLASGGNEQFF
D gene: NA; clone size: NA; J gene: TRBJ1-4; V gene: TRBV5-3; CDR3 DNA: TGTGCCAGAGGGGGGGAAAAACTGTTTTTT; CDR3 protein: CARGGEKLFF
D gene: TRBD1; clone size: NA; J gene: TRBJ1-2; V gene: TRBV5-6; CDR3 DNA: TGTGCCAGCAGCTTGGATCGGACAGGAAACTATGGCTACACCTTC; CDR3 protein: CASSLDRTGNYGYTF
D gene: TRBD1; clone size: NA; J gene: TRBJ1-6; V gene: TRBV3-1/TRBV3-2; CDR3 DNA: TGTGCCAGCAGCCCGGGACAGGGAGATTCACCCCTCCACTTT; CDR3 protein: CASSPGQGDSPLHF
D gene: TRBD1; clone size: NA; J gene: TRBJ2-1; V gene: TRBV5-1; CDR3 DNA: TGCGCCAGCAGCTGGGACAGGGCCGACAATGAGCAGTTCTTC; CDR3 protein: CASSWDRADNEQFF
D gene: NA; clone size: few; J gene: TRBJ1-2; V gene: TRBV19; CDR3 DNA: TGTGCCAGTAGTATCGATCAGGGCTTTAACTATGGCTACACCTTC; CDR3 protein: CASSIDQGFNYGYTF
D gene: TRBD1; clone size: NA; J gene: TRBJ2-5; V gene: TRBV14; CDR3 DNA: TGTGCCAGCAGCCCTACACAGGGGTTTGGGACCCAGTACTTC; CDR3 protein: CASSPTQGFGTQYF
D gene: TRBD1; clone size: NA; J gene: TRBJ2-7; V gene: TRBV6-5; CDR3 DNA: TGTGCCAGCTACCGGGACAGGAGCTCCTACGAGCAGTACTTC; CDR3 protein: CASYRDRSSYEQYF
D gene: TRBD1; clone size: few; J gene: TRBJ2-5; V gene: TRBV5-4; CDR3 DNA: TGTGCCAGCAGCCCGGCCGGGACAGGGCTAGAGACCCAGTACTTC; CDR3 protein: CASSPAGTGLETQYF
D gene: NA; clone size: NA; J gene: TRBJ1-1; V gene: TRBV5-4; CDR3 DNA: TGTGCCAGCAGCCCGTACCAGGGTTTGAACACTGAAGCTTTCTTT; CDR3 protein: CASSPYQGLNTEAFF
D gene: NA; clone size: few; J gene: TRBJ1-1; V gene: TRBV12-3/TRBV12-4; CDR3 DNA: TGTGCCAGCAGTTTCTCGGTGAACACTGAAGCTTTCTTT; CDR3 protein: CASSFSVNTEAFF
D gene: TRBD2; clone size: NA; J gene: TRBJ2-1; V gene: TRBV6-5; CDR3 DNA: TGTGCCAGCCGTACTAGCGGGGGGGCCCGGAATGAGCAGTTCTTC; CDR3 protein: CASRTSGGARNEQFF
D gene: TRBD1; clone size: NA; J gene: TRBJ2-7; V gene: TRBV6-1; CDR3 DNA: TGTGCCAGCAGCCAACAGGGGATCCACGAGCAGTACTTC; CDR3 protein: CASSQQGIHEQYF
D gene: NA; clone size: NA; J gene: TRBJ1-2; V gene: TRBV6-5; CDR3 DNA: TGTGCCGCCGGGACTAACTATGGCTACACCTTC; CDR3 protein: CAAGTNYGYTF
D gene: NA; clone size: once; J gene: TRBJ2-2; V gene: TRBV3-1/TRBV3-2; CDR3 DNA: TGTGCCAGCAGCCAAGAGATACAGGGCCACACCGGGGAGCTGTTTTTT; CDR3 protein: CASSQEIQGHTGELFF
D gene: NA; clone size: NA; J gene: TRBJ2-4; V gene: TRBV7-6; CDR3 DNA: TGTGCCAGTAGCCCCGTATGGCTACTAGCCAAATTTTGGCCCAAAAACATTCAGTACTTC; CDR3 protein: CASSPVWLLAKFWPKNIQYF
D gene: NA; clone size: NA; J gene: TRBJ1-1; V gene: TRBV5-6; CDR3 DNA: TGTGCCAGCAGCCTGAACGGTCACCTGAACACTGAAGCTTTCTTT; CDR3 protein: CASSLNGHLNTEAFF
D gene: NA; clone size: NA; J gene: TRBJ1-2; V gene: TRBV10-3; CDR3 DNA: TGTGTCACGGGAGGGGCAGACGATAACTATGGCTACACCTTC; CDR3 protein: CVTGGADDNYGYTF
D gene: NA; clone size: once; J gene: TRBJ2-1; V gene: TRBV9; CDR3 DNA: TGTGCCAGCAGCGTAGCTACGAGCAATGAGCAGTTCTTC; CDR3 protein: CASSVATSNEQFF
D gene: TRBD1; clone size: NA; J gene: TRBJ1-1; V gene: TRBV29-1; CDR3 DNA: TGCAGCGTTGTAGTAGGGGGCCTGAACACTGAAGCTTTCTTT; CDR3 protein: CSVVVGGLNTEAFF
D gene: NA; clone size: NA; J gene: TRBJ2-1; V gene: TRBV7-9; CDR3 DNA: TGTGCCAGCAGCTCGGACATTTTCTACAATGAGCAGTTCTTC; CDR3 protein: CASSSDIFYNEQFF
D gene: TRBD1; clone size: NA; J gene: TRBJ1-1; V gene: TRBV5-6; CDR3 DNA: TGTGCCAGCAGCTTGGAGGGACAGGGGGATACTGAAGCTTTCTTT; CDR3 protein: CASSLEGQGDTEAFF
D gene: TRBD2; clone size: NA; J gene: TRBJ2-7; V gene: TRBV14; CDR3 DNA: TGTGCCAGCAGCCAACTAGCGGGGGCGAACTACGAGCAGTACTTC; CDR3 protein: CASSQLAGANYEQYF
D gene: NA; clone size: NA; J gene: TRBJ1-5; V gene: TRBV6-1; CDR3 DNA: TGTGCCAGCAGTGACACCCTCGGGAGCAATCAGCCCCAGCATTTT; CDR3 protein: CASSDTLGSNQPQHF
D gene: NA; clone size: NA; J gene: TRBJ2-6; V gene: TRBV18; CDR3 DNA: TGTGCCAGCTCACCACTCGACAGGTCCTACTCTGGGGCCAACGTCCTGACTTTC; CDR3 protein: CASSPLDRSYSGANVLTF
D gene: NA; clone size: NA; J gene: TRBJ2-2; V gene: TRBV19; CDR3 DNA: TGTGCCAGTAGTAAGGACTCCCGACGGGGGGAGCTGTTTTTT; CDR3 protein: CASSKDSRRGELFF
D gene: NA; clone size: NA; J gene: TRBJ1-1; V gene: TRBV5-1; CDR3 DNA: TGCGCCAGCACTAAAAGCGGGGGCACTGAAGCTTTCTTT; CDR3 protein: CASTKSGGTEAFF
D gene: NA; clone size: NA; J gene: TRBJ2-3; V gene: TRBV10-3; CDR3 DNA: TGTGCCATCACACCACGGGGGACCACAGATACGCAGTATTTT; CDR3 protein: CAITPRGTTDTQYF
D gene: NA; clone size: NA; J gene: TRBJ1-1; V gene: TRBV6-6; CDR3 DNA: TGTGCCAGCAGCGTTCGACAACTCACTGAAGCTTTCTTT; CDR3 protein: CASSVRQLTEAFF
D gene: TRBD1; clone size: NA; J gene: TRBJ1-4; V gene: TRBV7-2; CDR3 DNA: TGTGCCAGCAGCCCGAATCACCTCGGGACAGGGTGGAAACTGTTTTTT; CDR3 protein: CASSPNHLGTGWKLFF
D gene: TRBD1; clone size: NA; J gene: TRBJ1-2; V gene: TRBV27; CDR3 DNA: TGTGCCAGCAGTTCCGGGACAGGGGGCAATGGCTACACCTTC; CDR3 protein: CASSSGTGGNGYTF
D gene: TRBD2; clone size: NA; J gene: TRBJ2-3; V gene: TRBV7-2; CDR3 DNA: TGTGCCAGCAGCCCTTCCAGCGGGGGGTCAGATACGCAGTATTTT; CDR3 protein: CASSPSSGGSDTQYF
D gene: NA; clone size: NA; J gene: TRBJ1-6; V gene: TRBV2; CDR3 DNA: TGTGCCAGCTCACCAGAACGGGTAAATTCACCCCTCCACTTT; CDR3 protein: CASSPERVNSPLHF
D gene: NA; clone size: NA; J gene: TRBJ1-5; V gene: TRBV5-1; CDR3 DNA: TGCGCCAGCAGCTTGGGAGACAGTAACAATCAGCCCCAGCATTTT; CDR3 protein: CASSLGDSNNQPQHF
D gene: NA; clone size: NA; J gene: TRBJ2-7; V gene: TRBV27; CDR3 DNA: TGTGCCAGCAGCTCAATTCAGGGGCAGGACCTCTTCTACGAGCAGTACTTC; CDR3 protein: CASSSIQGQDLFYEQYF
D gene: NA; clone size: NA; J gene: TRBJ2-1; V gene: TRBV7-3; CDR3 DNA: TGTGCCAGCAGCTTAAGTAGCATCAATGAGCAGTTCTTC; CDR3 protein: CASSLSSINEQFF
D gene: NA; clone size: NA; J gene: TRBJ1-1; V gene: TRBV12-5; CDR3 DNA: TGTGCTAGCCAACCAGGGTCACACACTGAAGCTTTCTTT; CDR3 protein: CASQPGSHTEAFF
D gene: TRBD1; clone size: NA; J gene: TRBJ2-7; V gene: TRBV18; CDR3 DNA: TGTGCCAGCTCACCGCCGATGGGGACAGGTCGAGGGGAGCAGTACTTC; CDR3 protein: CASSPPMGTGRGEQYF
D gene: TRBD1; clone size: NA; J gene: TRBJ1-1; V gene: TRBV5-4; CDR3 DNA: TGTGCCAGCAGTCTGTCGACAGGGGTAAACACTGAAGCTTTCTTT; CDR3 protein: CASSLSTGVNTEAFF
D gene: TRBD1; clone size: NA; J gene: TRBJ1-1; V gene: TRBV5-1; CDR3 DNA: TGCGCCAGCATACCAGGGGGCGCTAATCGGGACACTGAAGCTTTCTTT; CDR3 protein: CASIPGGANRDTEAFF